This entry is about one T cell receptor beta chain. This sample stems from a study of blood T cell repertoires in COVID-19. Study overall: Specimens from acute and convalescent COVID-19 originated in the United States, Italy and Spain.

Sequencing was performed with immunoSEQ multiplex PCR; in TCRdb, only in-frame clones are kept and a portion is missing. There are 280,000 or so clones in the sample; over 75% occur only once, and about 8.6% lies in the top ten. Germline assignment: CDR1 LNHDA and CDR2 SQIVND (reference sequence). V shed 6 bases and J shed 1 base, with 13 bases lying between them. The CDR3 sequence is 15 residues long. This chain joins TRBV19 and TRBJ1-5; D unresolved. The TCR comes from a man aged 18-30 years with active or convalescent COVID-19. The specimen sequenced was peripheral blood. As DNA, the CDR3 is TGTGCCAGTAGAGGAGGGTATTTGAGCAATCAGCCCCAGCATTTT. This codes for CASRGGYLSNQPQHF. The variable domain in full, with the rest retrieved from reference TRBV19 and TRBJ1-5, is DGGITQSPKYLFRKEGQNVTLSCEQNLNHDAMYWYRQDPGQGLRLIYYSQIVNDFQKGDIAEGYSVSREKKESFPLTVTSAQKNPTAFYLCASRGGYLSNQPQHFGDGTRLSIL.